This T cell receptor beta chain came from a study of OX40 agonist ivuxolimab in advanced cancers. Overall study context: Prior checkpoint blockade (anti-PD-1, anti-PD-L1 or anti-CTLA-4) was permitted; over 30% had it.

This table comes from immunoSEQ multiplex PCR, and its TCRdb copy is limited to in-frame clones, with some not included. The table has approximately 49,000 clones, around 81% seen once; the top ten hold approximately 6.1%. The CDR3 runs to 14 residues. The V and J ends lost 4 bases and 1 base respectively, with 10 bases between them. CDR1 is MGHRA, CDR2 YSYEKL, per germline. Study-level findings and limits: Among patients with partial responses at 0.1-3.0 mg/kg, clonal expansion was among the lowest. Some of the nonresponding patients also showed low levels of normalized T-cell clonal expansion.

Exclusion applied to patients with autoimmune disease history or systemic immunosuppression. Remarks on this clone: Its antigen remains unidentified.

The J gene is TRBJ1-1, the V gene TRBV4-1, with D unresolved. This receptor was identified in an adult with an advanced solid tumor such as melanoma, head and neck, liver or kidney cancer. Material: CD4+ or CD8+ T cells sorted from blood, obtained in a trial of the OX40 agonist ivuxolimab. For the CDR3, the DNA is TGCGCCAGCAGCCTTCTTATAGGGAACACTGAAGCTTTCTTT. This gives the protein CASSLLIGNTEAFF.